This paragraph reports one T cell receptor (beta chain). This entry comes from a study of T cell changes during pregnancy in multiple sclerosis. Repertoires were generated with immunoSEQ multiplex PCR, while TCRdb's copy carries only in-frame clones and drops some. The data hold some 55,000 clones, with around nine tenths observed a single time. CDR1 is SGHRS, CDR2 YFSETQ, per germline. J was trimmed by 5 bases and V by 0 bases; bases with no gene match: 4. The CDR3 length is 16 residues. This receptor was obtained from a human donor whose cells served as feeder cells for cultures in a pregnancy study. V is TRBV5-1 and J is TRBJ2-2; TRBD2 aligns across 10 bases. The sample taken for sequencing was peripheral blood from another person, used as feeder cells. CDR3 sequence (DNA): TGCGCCAGCAGCTTGGCTAGCGGGGGAAGGACCGGGGAGCTGTTTTTT. Translated: CASSLASGGRTGELFF.